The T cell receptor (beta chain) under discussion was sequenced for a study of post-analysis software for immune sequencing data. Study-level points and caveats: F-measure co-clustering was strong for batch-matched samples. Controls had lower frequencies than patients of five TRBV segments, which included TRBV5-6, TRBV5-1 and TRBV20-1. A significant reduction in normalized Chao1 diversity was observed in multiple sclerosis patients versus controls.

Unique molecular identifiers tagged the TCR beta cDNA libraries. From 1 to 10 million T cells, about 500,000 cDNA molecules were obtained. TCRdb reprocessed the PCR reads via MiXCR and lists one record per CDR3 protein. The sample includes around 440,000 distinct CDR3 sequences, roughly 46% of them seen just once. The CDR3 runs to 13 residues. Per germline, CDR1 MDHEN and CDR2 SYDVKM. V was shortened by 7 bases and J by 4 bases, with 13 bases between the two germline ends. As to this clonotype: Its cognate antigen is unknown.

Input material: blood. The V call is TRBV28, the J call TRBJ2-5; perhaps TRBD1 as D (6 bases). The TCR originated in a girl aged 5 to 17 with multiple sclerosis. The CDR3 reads CASIVTGTETQYF. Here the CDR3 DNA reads TGTGCCAGCATAGTAACAGGGACAGAGACCCAGTACTTC.